Described below is a single TCR beta chain sequence and its context. Its antigen is as yet unknown. These data come from a study of stem cell transplantation in POMP-related autoinflammatory disease. The wider study: Neutrophil and platelet engraftment from the graft donor was 100% through one year after transplant.

Germline V gene data show CDR1 as GTSNPN and CDR2 as SVGIG (reference sequence). Trimming cost V 0 bases and J 5 bases; bases outside gene matches: 15. CDR3 size: 17 residues. Study-wide results and caveats: Unique TRB V-J gene pairings were limited in number in patients with PRAID. PRAID patients trended toward lower TRB diversity and higher clonality in all analyzed T-cell subsets.

Assay: immunoSEQ multiplex PCR; the TCRdb copy retains only in-frame clones and omits some. The table includes roughly 68,000 clones, around 90% detected once. This chain connects TRBV30 to TRBJ1-2, with TRBD1 identical over 7 bases. The sample in question was CD4+ T cells from PBMCs, obtained after stem cell transplantation. The sequence came from a human patient with POMP-related autoinflammation and immune dysregulation (PRAID). Some T cells may trace back to the graft donor. The CDR3 reads CAWSVPQGGTPLYGYTF. CDR3 nucleotide sequence: TGTGCCTGGAGTGTCCCCCAAGGGGGCACCCCTCTTTATGGCTACACCTTC.